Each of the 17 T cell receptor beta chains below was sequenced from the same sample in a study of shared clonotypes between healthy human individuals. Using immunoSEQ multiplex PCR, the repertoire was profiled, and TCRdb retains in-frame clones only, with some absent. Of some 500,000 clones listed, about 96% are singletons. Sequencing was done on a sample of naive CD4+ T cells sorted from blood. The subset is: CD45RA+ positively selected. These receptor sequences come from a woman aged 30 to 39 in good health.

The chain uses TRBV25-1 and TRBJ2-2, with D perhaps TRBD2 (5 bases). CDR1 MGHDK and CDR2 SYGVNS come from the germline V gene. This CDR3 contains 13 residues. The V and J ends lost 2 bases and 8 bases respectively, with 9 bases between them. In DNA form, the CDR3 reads TGTGCCAGCAGTGAACGGGATTCGGGGGAGCTGTTTTTT. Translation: CASSERDSGELFF.

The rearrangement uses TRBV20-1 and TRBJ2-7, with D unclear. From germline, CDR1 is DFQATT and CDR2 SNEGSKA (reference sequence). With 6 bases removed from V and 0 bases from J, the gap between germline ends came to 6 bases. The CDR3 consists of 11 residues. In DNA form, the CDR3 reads TGCAGTGCCTACACCTCCTACGAGCAGTACTTC. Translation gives CSAYTSYEQYF.

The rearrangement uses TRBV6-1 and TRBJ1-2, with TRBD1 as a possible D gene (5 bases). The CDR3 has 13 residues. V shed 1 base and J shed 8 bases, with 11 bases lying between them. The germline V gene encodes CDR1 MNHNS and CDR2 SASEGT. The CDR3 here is CASSEVRGRGYTF. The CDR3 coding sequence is TGTGCCAGCAGTGAAGTTAGGGGACGGGGCTACACCTTC.

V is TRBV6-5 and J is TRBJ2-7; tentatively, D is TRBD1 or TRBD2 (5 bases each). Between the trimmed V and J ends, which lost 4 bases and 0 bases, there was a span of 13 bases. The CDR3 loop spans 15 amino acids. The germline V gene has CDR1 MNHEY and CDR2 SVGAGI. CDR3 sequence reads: CASSLGTGSSYEQYF. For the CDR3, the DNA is TGTGCCAGCAGTTTAGGGACGGGGAGCTCCTACGAGCAGTACTTC.

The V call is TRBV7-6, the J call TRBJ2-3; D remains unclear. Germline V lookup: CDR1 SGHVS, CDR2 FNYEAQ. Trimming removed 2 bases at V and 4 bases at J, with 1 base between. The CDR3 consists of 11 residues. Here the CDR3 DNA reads TGTGCCAGCAGCTTATCAGATACGCAGTATTTT. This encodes CASSLSDTQYF.

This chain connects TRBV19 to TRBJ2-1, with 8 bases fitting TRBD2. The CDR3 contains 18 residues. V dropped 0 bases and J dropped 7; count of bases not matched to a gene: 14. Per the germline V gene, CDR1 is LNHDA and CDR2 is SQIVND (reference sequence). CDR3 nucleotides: TGTGCCAGTAGTATAGATCACGGAACTAGCGGCCTTTATAATGAGCAGTTCTTC. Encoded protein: CASSIDHGTSGLYNEQFF. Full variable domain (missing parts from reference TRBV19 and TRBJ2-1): DGGITQSPKYLFRKEGQNVTLSCEQNLNHDAMYWYRQDPGQGLRLIYYSQIVNDFQKGDIAEGYSVSREKKESFPLTVTSAQKNPTAFYLCASSIDHGTSGLYNEQFFGPGTRLTVL.

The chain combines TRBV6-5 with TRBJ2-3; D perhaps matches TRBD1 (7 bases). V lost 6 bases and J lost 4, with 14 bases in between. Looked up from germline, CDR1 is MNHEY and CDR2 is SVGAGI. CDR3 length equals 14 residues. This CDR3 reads CASRWFRGADTQYF. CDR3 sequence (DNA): TGTGCCAGCAGGTGGTTCAGGGGGGCAGATACGCAGTATTTT.

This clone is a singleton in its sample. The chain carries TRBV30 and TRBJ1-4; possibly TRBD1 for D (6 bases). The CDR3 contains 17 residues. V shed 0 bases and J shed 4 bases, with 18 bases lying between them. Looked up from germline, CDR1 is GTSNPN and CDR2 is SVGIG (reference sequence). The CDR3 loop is CAWSVPQSGTSNEKLFF. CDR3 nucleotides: TGTGCCTGGAGTGTACCGCAATCCGGGACAAGTAATGAAAAACTGTTTTTT.

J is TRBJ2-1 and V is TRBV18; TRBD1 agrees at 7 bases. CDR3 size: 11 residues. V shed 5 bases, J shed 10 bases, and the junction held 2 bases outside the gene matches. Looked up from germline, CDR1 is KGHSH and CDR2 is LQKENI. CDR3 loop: CASSTGQEQFF. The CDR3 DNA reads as TGTGCCAGCTCAACGGGACAGGAGCAGTTCTTC.

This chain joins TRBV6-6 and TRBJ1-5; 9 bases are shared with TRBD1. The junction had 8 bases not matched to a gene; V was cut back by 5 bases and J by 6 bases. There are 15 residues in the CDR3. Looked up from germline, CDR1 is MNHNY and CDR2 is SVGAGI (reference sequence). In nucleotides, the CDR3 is TGTGCCAGCAGTCAATCCGGGACAGGGTTTCAGCCCCAGCATTTT. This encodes CASSQSGTGFQPQHF.

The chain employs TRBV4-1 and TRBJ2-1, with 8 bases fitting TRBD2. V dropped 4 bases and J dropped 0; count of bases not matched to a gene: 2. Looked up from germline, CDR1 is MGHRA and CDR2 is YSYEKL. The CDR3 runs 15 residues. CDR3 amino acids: CASSPGTSSYNEQFF. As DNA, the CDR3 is TGCGCCAGCAGCCCGGGGACTAGCTCCTACAATGAGCAGTTCTTC.

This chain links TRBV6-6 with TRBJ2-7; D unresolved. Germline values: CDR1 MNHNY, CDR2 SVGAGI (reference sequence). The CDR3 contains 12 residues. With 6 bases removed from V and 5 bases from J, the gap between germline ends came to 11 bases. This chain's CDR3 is CASSPASDEQYF. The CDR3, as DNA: TGTGCCAGCAGCCCAGCTAGTGACGAGCAGTACTTC.

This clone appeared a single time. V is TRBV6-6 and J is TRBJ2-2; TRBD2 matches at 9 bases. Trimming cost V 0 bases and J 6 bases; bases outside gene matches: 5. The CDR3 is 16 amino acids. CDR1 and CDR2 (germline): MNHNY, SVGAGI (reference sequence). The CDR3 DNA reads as TGTGCCAGCAGTTACTCTAGCGGGGGCTCAGCCGGGGAGCTGTTTTTT. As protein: CASSYSSGGSAGELFF.

CDR3 in DNA: TGTGCCAGCAGCTTAGAACAGGGATCCTACGAGCAGTACTTC. As protein: CASSLEQGSYEQYF. The V call is TRBV7-6, the J call TRBJ2-7; perhaps TRBD1 as D (6 bases). The CDR3 covers 14 residues. Germline assignment: CDR1 SGHVS and CDR2 FNYEAQ. Deletions cut 1 base from V and 1 base from J, with 8 bases between.

CDR3 loop: CASSLREWYQETQYF. In DNA form, the CDR3 reads TGTGCCAGCAGTTTAAGGGAGTGGTACCAAGAGACCCAGTACTTC. This chain connects TRBV28 to TRBJ2-5, with D possibly matching TRBD2 (5 bases). This CDR3 is 15 amino acids long. Germline V CDR1 and CDR2: MDHEN, SYDVKM. Trimming cost V 2 bases and J 0 bases, with 10 bases left between them.

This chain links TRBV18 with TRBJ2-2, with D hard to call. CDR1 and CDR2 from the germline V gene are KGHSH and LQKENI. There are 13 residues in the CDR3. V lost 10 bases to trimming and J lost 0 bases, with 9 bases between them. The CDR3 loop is CATSSSNTGELFF. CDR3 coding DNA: TGTGCCACCTCCTCTTCGAACACCGGGGAGCTGTTTTTT.

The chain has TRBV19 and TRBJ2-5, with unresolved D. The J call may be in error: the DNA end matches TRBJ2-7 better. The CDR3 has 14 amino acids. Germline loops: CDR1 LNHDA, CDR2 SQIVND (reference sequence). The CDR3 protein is CASSISSHDYEQYF. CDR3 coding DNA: TGTGCCAGTAGTATTTCCAGCCACGACTACGAGCAGTACTTC.